This paragraph covers one T cell receptor (beta chain) sequence. What it binds is not known. CDR1 and CDR2 from the germline V gene are SGDLS and YYNGEE. The trim removed 3 bases at V and 4 bases at J, leaving 9 bases unmatched. The CDR3 has 15 residues. The source of the sample is a study of cytomegalovirus exposure and HLA in healthy donors. Points from the study as a whole: According to a later analysis, TCR clusters from the first cohort tended to co-occur in the 120 or so validation repertoires. In vitro work confirmed that a few CMV-associated chains recognize CMV antigens.

Repertoires were generated with immunoSEQ multiplex PCR, while TCRdb's copy carries only in-frame clones and drops some. There are about 130,000 clones in the sample; roughly 94% occur only once, and less than 1.5% lies in the top ten. The chain employs TRBV9 and TRBJ1-2; 7 positions agree with TRBD1. The sample taken for sequencing was PBMCs. This clonotype originated in a woman younger than 35 in good health and CMV-seronegative. The CDR3 region has the DNA TGTGCCAGCAGCGCAGATTACAGGGGTCCCTATGGCTACACCTTC. Protein: CASSADYRGPYGYTF.